The 28 T cell receptor beta chains in this list originate from one sample, sequenced in a study of T cell changes during pregnancy in multiple sclerosis. Measured with immunoSEQ multiplex PCR; TCRdb has only the in-frame clones, and not every one. The data hold under 55,000 clones, with roughly 94% observed a single time. The sample was CD4+ T cells from peripheral blood mononuclear cells, taken in the third trimester of pregnancy. These receptors were taken from a female donor with multiple sclerosis, enrolled in a pregnancy study.

The chain has TRBV6-6 and TRBJ2-1; 14 bases align to TRBD2. Trimming at V came to 7 bases and at J to 7 bases, leaving 6 bases not matched to a gene. The CDR3 extends over 15 amino acids. Looked up from germline, CDR1 is MNHNY and CDR2 is SVGAGI (reference sequence). The CDR3 DNA reads as TGTGCCAGCAACGGACTAGCGGGGGGTCGGAATGAGCAGTTCTTC. As protein: CASNGLAGGRNEQFF.

The chain has TRBV6-1 and TRBJ2-1, with 8 positions matching TRBD2. The junction had 18 bases not matched to a gene; V was cut back by 4 bases and J by 7 bases. Germline CDR1 reads MNHNS; CDR2 reads SASEGT. This CDR3 is 18 amino acids long. The CDR3 spells CASSARGFGAGDRNEQFF. The DNA of the CDR3 is TGTGCCAGCAGTGCCAGGGGTTTTGGAGCGGGAGATCGGAATGAGCAGTTCTTC.

The chain employs TRBV5-6 and TRBJ1-1; D might be TRBD1 (5 bases). The V end was cut by 1 base, the J end by 5 bases, with 12 bases between. The CDR3 is 14 residues long. Germline V gene data show CDR1 as SGHDT and CDR2 as YYEEEE. CDR3 coding DNA: TGTGCCAGCAGCTTGTGGCAGGGAGGAACTGAAGCTTTCTTT. Translation: CASSLWQGGTEAFF.

CDR3 loop: CASSPNGLADTQYF. The DNA for the CDR3 is TGTGCCAGCAGCCCCAACGGGTTGGCAGATACGCAGTATTTT. The chain employs TRBV7-9 and TRBJ2-3; unclear D gene. Trimming removed 5 bases at V and 4 bases at J, with 13 bases between. Looked up from germline, CDR1 is SEHNR and CDR2 is FQNEAQ (reference sequence). CDR3 length: 14 amino acids.

The V gene is TRBV28, the J gene TRBJ2-5; perhaps TRBD2 as D (6 bases). The CDR3 loop spans 15 amino acids. Germline V lookup: CDR1 MDHEN, CDR2 SYDVKM. Trimming cost V 3 bases and J 1 base, with 12 bases left between them. CDR3 coding DNA: TGTGCCAGCAGTTTCGGGTCAGCGGGCCAAGAGACCCAGTACTTC. Translating gives CASSFGSAGQETQYF.

The J gene is TRBJ1-3, the V gene TRBV6-5; D might be TRBD1 (6 bases). The CDR3 totals 15 residues. Germline CDR1 MNHEY, CDR2 SVGAGI. The V and J ends lost 5 bases and 4 bases respectively, with 15 bases between them. In DNA, the CDR3 is TGTGCCAGCAGTACGGGGGGGGGCCGCGGAAACACCATATATTTT. Its translation is CASSTGGGRGNTIYF.

The rearrangement links TRBV28 to TRBJ1-1; D is possibly TRBD1 (6 bases). The CDR3 length is 15 residues. Germline CDR1 MDHEN, CDR2 SYDVKM. V lost 6 bases to trimming and J lost 0 bases, with 14 bases between them. The CDR3 spells CASSHLQGMNTEAFF. DNA of the CDR3: TGTGCCAGCAGCCACCTACAGGGTATGAACACTGAAGCTTTCTTT.

As to this clone: The junction and the germline gene differ at one end; a read error may be behind it. The sample has other DNA sequences that encode this CDR3 too. The CDR3 protein is CASTSSGRNEQFF. The CDR3 coding sequence is TGCGCCAGCACTTCTAGCGGGAGGAATGAGCAGTTCTTC. V is TRBV2 and J is TRBJ2-1; 11 bases are a match to TRBD2. The germline CDR1 and CDR2 sequences are SNHLY and FYNNEI. This CDR3 spans 13 amino acids.

The gene calls are TRBV9 and TRBJ2-3; TRBD1 is a possible D gene (5 bases). Between the trimmed V and J ends, which lost 3 bases and 6 bases, there was a span of 14 bases. The germline CDR1 and CDR2 sequences are SGDLS and YYNGEE. This CDR3 comprises 14 residues. The CDR3 coding sequence is TGTGCCAGCAGCGCCCCAGGGTCTCTGGATACGCAGTATTTT. Its protein is CASSAPGSLDTQYF.

V is TRBV10-2 and J is TRBJ2-7; 10 positions match TRBD2. With V trimmed by 6 bases and J by 3 bases, 5 bases remained unmatched. The CDR3 spans 14 residues. Germline V gene lookup returns CDR1 WSHSY and CDR2 SAAADI. The CDR3 coding sequence is TGCGCCAGCAGAGACAGCGGGAGGGTCTACGAGCAGTACTTC. This sequence encodes CASRDSGRVYEQYF.

This chain links TRBV6-5 with TRBJ2-1, with D perhaps TRBD2 (6 bases). The CDR3 is made up of 15 amino acids. V shed 0 bases and J shed 8 bases, with 14 bases lying between them. Germline V gene data show CDR1 as MNHEY and CDR2 as SVGAGI. The CDR3 protein is CASSYSTGVGYEQFF. The CDR3 nucleotides read TGTGCCAGCAGTTACTCCACGGGGGTAGGCTATGAGCAGTTCTTC.

CDR3 sequence: CAWSEDIYNQPQHF. Written as DNA, the CDR3 is TGTGCCTGGAGCGAAGACATATACAATCAGCCCCAGCATTTT. The chain has TRBV30 and TRBJ1-5, with no clear D. The CDR3 has 14 amino acids. Trimming removed 3 bases at V and 3 bases at J, with 12 bases between. CDR1 is GTSNPN and CDR2 is SVGIG in the germline V gene (reference sequence).

The genes are TRBV7-2 and TRBJ1-1; 10 bases match TRBD1. The CDR3 sequence is 13 residues long. V shed 8 bases and J 4 bases; nucleotides not matched to a gene: 4. Germline CDR1 is SGHTA and CDR2 is FQGNSA. CDR3: CASRGQGSTEAFF. The CDR3 DNA is TGTGCCAGCCGGGGACAGGGGAGCACTGAAGCTTTCTTT. Variable domain in full (rest from reference TRBV7-2 and TRBJ1-1): GAGVSQSPSNKVTEKGKDVELRCDPISGHTALYWYRQSLGQGLEFLIYFQGNSAPDKSGLPSDRFSAERTGGSVSTLTIQRTQQEDSAVYLCASRGQGSTEAFFGQGTRLTVV.

The rearrangement links TRBV5-1 to TRBJ1-6; 8 bases fit TRBD1. The ends lost 4 bases at V and 8 bases at J; junction bases unmatched: 11. Per germline, CDR1 SGHRS and CDR2 YFSETQ. This CDR3 region has 16 residues. The CDR3: CASSPRTGGNDSPLHF. CDR3 nucleotides: TGCGCCAGCAGCCCCCGAACAGGGGGTAACGATTCACCCCTCCACTTT.

The chain joins TRBV9 to TRBJ1-1; no clear D. The CDR3 is made up of 15 amino acids. Germline V gene lookup returns CDR1 SGDLS and CDR2 YYNGEE. V gave up 0 bases and J gave up 6 bases, with 15 bases separating them. CDR3 sequence (DNA): TGTGCCAGCAGCGTAGCTTCCGGGTCGGTCGCTGAAGCTTTCTTT. Protein sequence: CASSVASGSVAEAFF.

The chain links TRBV7-2 to TRBJ2-1, with 9 bases aligning to TRBD1. Germline CDR1 SGHTA, CDR2 FQGNSA. With V trimmed by 4 bases and J by 6 bases, 10 bases remained unmatched. The CDR3 length is 16 residues. Here the CDR3 reads CASSSLFADRGNEQFF. The CDR3 region has the DNA TGTGCCAGCAGCTCCCTTTTTGCGGACAGGGGCAATGAGCAGTTCTTC.

V and J are TRBV7-6 and TRBJ1-1; the match to TRBD1 covers 7 bases. This CDR3 comprises 15 residues. Unmatched junction bases numbered 5, after V lost 2 bases and J lost 2 bases. Germline V gene data show CDR1 as SGHVS and CDR2 as FNYEAQ. CDR3 in amino acids: CASSLLGTANTEAFF. In DNA form, the CDR3 reads TGTGCCAGCAGCTTACTAGGGACAGCTAACACTGAAGCTTTCTTT.

The count of this clone is one. At the DNA level, this CDR3 is encoded by other sequences in the same sample as well. The chain combines TRBV2 with TRBJ1-3; D is perhaps TRBD1 (6 bases). V was trimmed by 3 bases and J by 0 bases, leaving 9 bases between them. The germline V gene encodes CDR1 SNHLY and CDR2 FYNNEI. This CDR3 is built from 15 residues. CDR3 protein: CASSDQGRSGNTIYF. CDR3 DNA: TGTGCCAGCAGTGATCAGGGGCGCTCTGGAAACACCATATATTTT.

This clone was seen a handful of times. The rearrangement joins TRBV28 to TRBJ1-1; D is perhaps TRBD1 (5 bases). The CDR3 is made up of 13 amino acids. Per germline, CDR1 MDHEN and CDR2 SYDVKM. V was clipped by 6 bases and J by 7 bases, with 15 bases between them. CDR3 sequence (DNA): TGTGCCAGCAGCACCCCTGGGGCAGGTGAAGCTTTCTTT. Translating it yields CASSTPGAGEAFF.

The chain links TRBV6-5 to TRBJ2-2; TRBD2 is a possible D gene (5 bases). The CDR3 is 15 residues long. Germline V lookup: CDR1 MNHEY, CDR2 SVGAGI. V was cut by 2 bases and J by 6 bases, with 13 bases left in between. CDR3 in DNA: TGTGCCAGCAGTTACGGCTTCGGGGTCCCCGGGGAGCTGTTTTTT. It encodes CASSYGFGVPGELFF.

The chain combines TRBV18 with TRBJ2-1; TRBD2 aligns across 11 bases. The V and J ends lost 2 bases and 9 bases, in that order; junction bases with no gene match: 6. Germline CDR1 and CDR2: KGHSH and LQKENI. The CDR3 is 15 residues long. CDR3 nucleotide sequence: TGTGCCAGCTCACCATCTAGCGGGAGGTTCGGTGAGCAGTTCTTC. Its protein product is CASSPSSGRFGEQFF.

The rearrangement links TRBV4-1 to TRBJ2-2; the match to TRBD2 covers 8 bases. With V trimmed by 0 bases and J by 2 bases, 5 bases remained unmatched. This CDR3 spans 17 amino acids. The germline gives CDR1 MGHRA, CDR2 YSYEKL. The CDR3 nucleotides are TGCGCCAGCAGCCAAGAGTCACTAGCGGCCAACACCGGGGAGCTGTTTTTT. The encoded protein is CASSQESLAANTGELFF.

The sample holds one count of this clone. This CDR3 reads CASSQGNRGRIGELFF. CDR3 DNA sequence: TGCGCCAGCAGCCAAGGGAACAGGGGGCGGATCGGGGAGCTGTTTTTT. The genes are TRBV4-1 and TRBJ2-2; 9 positions agree with TRBD1. Germline V CDR1 and CDR2: MGHRA, YSYEKL. This CDR3 contains 16 residues. J was trimmed by 7 bases and V by 1 base; bases with no gene match: 7.

The chain joins TRBV11-2 to TRBJ2-1, with a tentative D call TRBD1 (6 bases). V was clipped by 7 bases and J by 5 bases, with 15 bases between them. The CDR3 length is 14 residues. Germline-derived CDR1 and CDR2 are SGHAT and FQNNGV. The DNA for the CDR3 is TGTGCCAGCACCCGGGCGTGGGACAACAATGAGCAGTTCTTC. This sequence encodes CASTRAWDNNEQFF.

The chain combines TRBV6-1 with TRBJ2-1; 7 nucleotides match TRBD2. The junction had 4 bases not matched to a gene; V was cut back by 6 bases and J by 2 bases. The CDR3 has 14 residues. Germline CDR1 and CDR2: MNHNS and SASEGT. CDR3 DNA sequence: TGTGCCAGCAGACCGGGACTACCCTACAATGAGCAGTTCTTC. Protein: CASRPGLPYNEQFF.

J is TRBJ2-2 and V is TRBV18; D gene uncertain. The CDR3 spans 14 residues. The V and J ends lost 2 bases and 3 bases respectively, with 7 bases between them. Germline values: CDR1 KGHSH, CDR2 LQKENI. CDR3 region: CASSPFRDTGELFF. The CDR3 nucleotides are TGTGCCAGCTCACCATTTCGGGACACCGGGGAGCTGTTTTTT.

V usage is TRBV28 and J usage is TRBJ2-3; a weak D match, TRBD1 (5 bases). Germline V gives CDR1 MDHEN, CDR2 SYDVKM. V was shortened by 6 bases and J by 6 bases, with 10 bases between the two germline ends. CDR3 length: 12 residues. The CDR3 nucleotides read TGTGCCAGCAGGTCAGGGCCCGATACGCAGTATTTT. Translated, it gives CASRSGPDTQYF.

This clone was seen a handful of times. The chain links TRBV27 to TRBJ2-6, with TRBD1 matching over 7 bases. V shed 5 bases, J shed 2 bases, and the junction held 6 bases outside the gene matches. The length of the CDR3 is 16 residues. Germline-derived CDR1 and CDR2 are MNHEY and SMNVEV (reference sequence). This chain's CDR3 is CASSRRQGAGANVLTF. The CDR3 bases are TGTGCCAGCAGTCGAAGACAGGGTGCTGGGGCCAACGTCCTGACTTTC.